A selection of T cell receptor beta chains follows, all from one sample in a study of OX40 agonist ivuxolimab in advanced cancers. Clones were sequenced by immunoSEQ multiplex PCR, and TCRdb holds only the in-frame ones, with some missing. The sample contains about 36,000 clones, around 77% of which appear only once. Sequenced here: CD4+ or CD8+ T cells sorted from blood, sampled in a trial of the OX40 agonist ivuxolimab. The receptors originated from an adult with an advanced solid tumor such as melanoma, head and neck, liver or kidney cancer. The CDR3 runs from the conserved cysteine through the conserved F or W. D genes are given only for firm matches. Not all rows give a size; the values are once, few, many and, for expanded clones, a class.

d_call clone_size j_call v_call cdr3_aa cdr3_nt
NA NA TRBJ1-1 TRBV7-2 CASSSYRNTEAFF TGTGCCAGCAGCTCCTACCGGAACACTGAAGCTTTCTTT
NA few TRBJ2-7 TRBV30 CAWSAGRYYEQYF TGTGCCTGGAGTGCGGGCAGGTATTACGAGCAGTACTTC
NA NA TRBJ1-1 TRBV4-2 CASSLQASGMGTEAFF TGTGCCAGCAGCCTCCAGGCGTCGGGGATGGGCACTGAAGCTTTCTTT
TRBD2 NA TRBJ2-1 TRBV7-9 CATGTSLEQFF TGTGCCACCGGGACTAGTCTTGAGCAGTTCTTC
NA NA TRBJ1-4 TRBV28 CASSWATNEKLFF TGTGCCAGCAGCTGGGCGACTAATGAAAAACTGTTTTTT
NA NA TRBJ2-1 TRBV5-4 CASSLTNHPTEQFF TGTGCCAGCAGCTTGACTAATCACCCGACTGAGCAGTTCTTC
NA once TRBJ1-4 TRBV10-3 CAISESGGPNEKLFF TGTGCCATCAGTGAGTCGGGGGGCCCTAATGAAAAACTGTTTTTT
TRBD1 NA TRBJ1-1 TRBV4-2 CASRRGQGTEAFF TGTGCCAGCAGACGAGGACAGGGGACTGAAGCTTTCTTT
NA NA TRBJ1-1 TRBV6-5 CASSYWKGIGTEAFF TGTGCCAGCAGTTACTGGAAGGGAATCGGCACTGAAGCTTTCTTT
TRBD1 NA TRBJ2-7 TRBV28 CASSSRRQGIGEQYF TGTGCCAGCAGTTCCAGGCGACAGGGAATCGGCGAGCAGTACTTC
TRBD1 NA TRBJ2-5 TRBV6-5 CASSYERTGAETQYF TGTGCCAGCAGTTACGAACGGACAGGGGCGGAGACCCAGTACTTC
TRBD1 NA TRBJ2-2 TRBV28 CASSPTGTGELFF TGTGCCAGCAGTCCGACAGGGACCGGGGAGCTGTTTTTT